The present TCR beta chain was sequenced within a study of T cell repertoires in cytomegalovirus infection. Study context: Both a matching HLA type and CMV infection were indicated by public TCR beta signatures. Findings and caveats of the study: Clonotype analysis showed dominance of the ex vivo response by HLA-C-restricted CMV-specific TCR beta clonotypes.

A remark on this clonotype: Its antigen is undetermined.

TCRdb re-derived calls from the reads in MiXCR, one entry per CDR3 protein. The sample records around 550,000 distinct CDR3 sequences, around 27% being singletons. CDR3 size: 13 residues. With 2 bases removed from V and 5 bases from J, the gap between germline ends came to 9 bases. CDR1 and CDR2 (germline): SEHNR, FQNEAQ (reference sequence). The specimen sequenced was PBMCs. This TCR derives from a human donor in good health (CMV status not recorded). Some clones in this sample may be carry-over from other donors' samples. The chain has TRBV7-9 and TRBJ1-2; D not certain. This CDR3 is CASSLQDTYGYTF. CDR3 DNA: TGTGCCAGCAGCTTACAAGACACTTATGGCTACACCTTC. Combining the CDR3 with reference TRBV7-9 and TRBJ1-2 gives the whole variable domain DTGVSQNPRHKITKRGQNVTFRCDPISEHNRLYWYRQTLGQGPEFLTYFQNEAQLEKSRLLSDRFSAERPKGSFSTLEIQRTEQGDSAMYLCASSLQDTYGYTFGSGTRLTVV.